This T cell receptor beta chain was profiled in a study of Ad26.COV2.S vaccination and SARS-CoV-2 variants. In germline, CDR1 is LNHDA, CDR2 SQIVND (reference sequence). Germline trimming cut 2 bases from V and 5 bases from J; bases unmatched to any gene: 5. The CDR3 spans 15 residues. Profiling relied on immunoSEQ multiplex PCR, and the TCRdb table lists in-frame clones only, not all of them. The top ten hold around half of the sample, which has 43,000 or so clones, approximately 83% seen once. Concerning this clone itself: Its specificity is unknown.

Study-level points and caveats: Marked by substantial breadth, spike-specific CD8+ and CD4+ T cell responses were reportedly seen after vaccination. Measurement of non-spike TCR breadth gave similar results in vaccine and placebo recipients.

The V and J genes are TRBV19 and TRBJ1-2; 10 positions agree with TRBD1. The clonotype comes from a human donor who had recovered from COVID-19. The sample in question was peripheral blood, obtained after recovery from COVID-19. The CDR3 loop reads CASSIPGTGAYGYTF. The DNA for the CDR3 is TGTGCCAGTAGTATACCCGGGACAGGGGCTTATGGCTACACCTTC. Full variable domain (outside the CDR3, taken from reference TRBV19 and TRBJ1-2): DGGITQSPKYLFRKEGQNVTLSCEQNLNHDAMYWYRQDPGQGLRLIYYSQIVNDFQKGDIAEGYSVSREKKESFPLTVTSAQKNPTAFYLCASSIPGTGAYGYTFGSGTRLTVV.